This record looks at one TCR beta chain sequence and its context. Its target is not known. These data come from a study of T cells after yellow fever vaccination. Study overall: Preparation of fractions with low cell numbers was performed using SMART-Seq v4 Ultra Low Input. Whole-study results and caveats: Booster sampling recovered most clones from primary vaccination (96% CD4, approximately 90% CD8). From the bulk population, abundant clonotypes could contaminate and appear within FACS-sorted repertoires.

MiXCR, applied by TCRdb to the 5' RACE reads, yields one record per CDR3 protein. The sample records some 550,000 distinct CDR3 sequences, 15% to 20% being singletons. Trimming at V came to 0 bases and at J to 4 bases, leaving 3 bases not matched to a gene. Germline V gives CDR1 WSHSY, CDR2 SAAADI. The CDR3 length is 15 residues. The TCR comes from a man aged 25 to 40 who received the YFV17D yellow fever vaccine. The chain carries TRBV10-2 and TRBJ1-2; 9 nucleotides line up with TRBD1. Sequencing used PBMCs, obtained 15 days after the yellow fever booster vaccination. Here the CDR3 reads CASSESGQGSYGYTF. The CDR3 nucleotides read TGCGCCAGCAGTGAGTCGGGACAGGGCAGCTATGGCTACACCTTC.